This passage covers 5 T cell receptor beta chains from one sample sequenced in a study of T cell responses to AZD1222 COVID-19 vaccine. The table came from immunoSEQ multiplex PCR; TCRdb's copy has only in-frame clones and leaves some out. The sample yields approximately 130,000 clones, 85% to 95% seen once. Sequenced here: peripheral blood, sampled on day 0 of AZD1222 vaccination. The receptors come from an adult in good health.

This sequence joins TRBV30 and TRBJ2-4; D unresolved. Germline V gene data show CDR1 as GTSNPN and CDR2 as SVGIG (reference sequence). The CDR3 sequence is 11 residues long. V lost 2 bases and J 11 bases, leaving 10 bases between the germline ends. The CDR3 protein is CAWSPGNLQYF. The CDR3 nucleotides are TGTGCCTGGAGTCCGGGTAACCTTCAGTACTTC.

The chain has TRBV27 and TRBJ2-1; the match to TRBD1 covers 7 bases. Per the germline V gene, CDR1 is MNHEY and CDR2 is SMNVEV (reference sequence). V lost 5 bases, J lost 4 bases, and 8 bases stayed unmatched. The CDR3 contains 15 residues. Here the CDR3 DNA reads TGTGCCAGCAGTCCCTGGACAGGCGGTTACAATGAGCAGTTCTTC. Amino acid sequence: CASSPWTGGYNEQFF.

This clone showed up just once. V gene TRBV7-2 combines with J gene TRBJ2-5; maybe TRBD2 (5 bases). This CDR3 region has 10 residues. V lost 5 bases and J lost 10, with 8 bases in between. Germline CDR1 and CDR2: SGHTA and FQGNSA. The CDR3 DNA is TGTGCCAGCAGCCCTGCGGGCCAGTACTTC. This sequence encodes CASSPAGQYF.

The chain combines TRBV4-2 with TRBJ2-5; 9 nucleotides match TRBD2. This CDR3 has 16 residues. The V gene end was trimmed by 1 base and the J gene end by 5 bases; junction bases not matched to a gene: 8. The germline V gene has CDR1 LGHNA and CDR2 YNFKEQ. The CDR3 loop reads CASSQGQRGASETQYF. The CDR3 bases are TGTGCCAGCAGCCAAGGGCAGCGGGGGGCCTCCGAGACCCAGTACTTC.

V gene TRBV19 combines with J gene TRBJ1-5; weak D call: TRBD1 (6 bases). Germline V gene sequence: CDR1 LNHDA, CDR2 SQIVND (reference sequence). The CDR3 extends over 13 amino acids. V dropped 5 bases and J dropped 7 bases, with 12 bases sitting between them. The CDR3 loop is CASSWGLRQPQHF. The DNA for the CDR3 is TGTGCCAGTAGTTGGGGGCTAAGACAGCCCCAGCATTTT.